This T cell receptor (beta chain) derives from a study of radiotherapy plus CTLA-4 blockade in lung cancer. Profiled with immunoSEQ multiplex PCR; TCRdb holds only in-frame clones, not every one. The table includes some 71,000 clones, 70% to 80% detected once. Findings and limits, study-wide: Radiotherapy was combined with ipilimumab, and tumor-derived TCR clones then expanded in blood.

V gave up 1 base and J gave up 7 bases; unmatched junction bases: 6. Germline V gene sequence: CDR1 SEHNR, CDR2 FQNEAQ (reference sequence). This CDR3 has 15 amino acids. A note on this clone: Its antigen is still unknown.

People whose metastatic non-small-cell lung cancer was chemo-refractory got focal radiation along with CTLA-4 blockade by ipilimumab. The source is a human donor with non-small cell lung cancer whose response to radiotherapy plus ipilimumab could not be evaluated. Some clones in this sample may be carry-over from other donors' samples. The sequencing used peripheral blood, collected from a patient treated with radiotherapy plus ipilimumab. The rearrangement uses TRBV7-9 and TRBJ1-4; TRBD1 agrees at 7 bases. CDR3 region: CASSLEGTAFEKLFF. The CDR3 DNA sequence: TGTGCCAGCAGCTTAGAAGGGACAGCCTTTGAAAAACTGTTTTTT.